This T cell receptor (delta chain) is drawn from a study of γδ T cells in repeated Plasmodium falciparum infection. TCRdb re-called the multiplex PCR reads via CATT. The repertoire has around 89,000 delta-chain clones, 1.4% of them found once; the top ten carry approximately 10%. The J segment lost 5 bases and the V segment lost 3 bases, leaving 12 bases of the junction unmatched. Germline loops: CDR1 GEAIGNYY, CDR2 EKD. This CDR3 is 19 amino acids long. Only a few counts were recorded for this clone. Its antigen is unidentified. The protein recorded in TCRdb matches a much larger clone and deviates from this DNA's translation at residue 7, suggesting a read error; the protein here is obtained by translating the DNA. Study-level findings and limits: Vdelta2-negative gammadelta repertoires, largely Vdelta1+, seemingly showed infection-driven waves of new clonal selection.

Gammadelta T cells were flow-sorted from PBMC into Vgamma9/Vdelta2+ and Vdelta2-negative populations for bulk analysis. The V gene is TRDV2, the J gene TRDJ3, with 10 nucleotides matching TRDD3. This receptor was obtained from a pool of human donors (malaria-infected and uninfected, not separated). Sequenced material: gamma-delta T cells from blood. Here the CDR3 reads CACDPLPGDTRRDTRQMFF. CDR3 nucleotide sequence: TGTGCCTGTGACCCATTACCGGGGGATACGCGCCGGGACACCCGACAGATGTTTTTC.